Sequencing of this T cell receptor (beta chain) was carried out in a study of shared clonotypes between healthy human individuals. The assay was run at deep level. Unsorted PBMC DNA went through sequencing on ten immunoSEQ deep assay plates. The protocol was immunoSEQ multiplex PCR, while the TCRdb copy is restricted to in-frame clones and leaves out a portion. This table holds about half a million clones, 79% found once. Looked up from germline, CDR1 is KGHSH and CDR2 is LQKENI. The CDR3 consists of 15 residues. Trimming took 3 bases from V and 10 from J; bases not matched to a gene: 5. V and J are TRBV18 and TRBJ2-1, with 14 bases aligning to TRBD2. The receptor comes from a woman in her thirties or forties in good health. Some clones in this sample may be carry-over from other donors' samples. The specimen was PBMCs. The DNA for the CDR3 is TGTGCCAGCTCACCGGGGACTAGCGGGAGACGGGAGCAGTTCTTC. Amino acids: CASSPGTSGRREQFF.